The 27 T cell receptor beta chains below were found in one sample sequenced in a study of cytomegalovirus exposure and HLA in healthy donors. PCR primers comprised 60 Vbeta and 13 Jbeta primers. Generated by immunoSEQ multiplex PCR, the TCRdb table keeps only in-frame clones and is missing some. The sample holds about 37,000 clones, 81% seen once. The specimen sequenced was PBMCs. These receptors were collected from a woman in her forties in good health and CMV-seronegative.

This clone showed up just a few times. The chain links TRBV7-3 to TRBJ1-1; D is undetermined. V was pared by 2 bases and J by 0 bases, with 4 bases between. Looked up from germline, CDR1 is SGHTA and CDR2 is FQGTGA. This CDR3 contains 13 residues. The CDR3 DNA reads TGTGCCAGCAGCTTAGTAGTGAACACTGAAGCTTTCTTT. Translating it yields CASSLVVNTEAFF.

This clone was seen more than once but under ten times. The chain couples TRBV11-2 to TRBJ2-1, with D possibly TRBD2 on 7 matching bases. The V end lost 1 base, the J end lost 14 bases, and 21 bases lay between the germline ends. Per the germline V gene, CDR1 is SGHAT and CDR2 is FQNNGV. The CDR3 extends over 15 amino acids. The CDR3 loop is CASSLAGSGGGLKFF. CDR3 sequence (DNA): TGTGCCAGCAGCTTAGCGGGTTCTGGGGGGGGCCTGAAGTTCTTC.

CDR3 coding DNA: TGTGCCAGCAGCTTAGCCGGACTAGCGGGGCCCGGCACCGGGGAGCTGTTTTTT. Translation: CASSLAGLAGPGTGELFF. The rearrangement links TRBV7-8 to TRBJ2-2; 12 bases fit TRBD2. V was clipped by 0 bases and J by 4 bases; unmatched bases: 6. This CDR3 contains 18 residues. CDR1 and CDR2 from the germline V gene are SGHVS and FQNEAQ.

In its sample, this clone was seen once. The rearrangement uses TRBV10-3 and TRBJ1-2, with 12 bases fitting TRBD1. Trimming took 9 bases from V and 7 from J; bases not matched to a gene: 6. Germline V CDR1 and CDR2: ENHRY, SYGVKD. This CDR3 has 13 amino acids. The DNA for the CDR3 is TGTGCCATACGCCCGGGACAGGGGGCTGGCTACACCTTC. Translated: CAIRPGQGAGYTF.

The rearrangement links TRBV19 to TRBJ1-6, with 7 bases that match TRBD1. Trimming took 4 bases from V and 7 from J; bases not matched to a gene: 10. CDR1 LNHDA and CDR2 SQIVND come from the germline V gene (reference sequence). The CDR3 length is 16 residues. The CDR3: CASSKPGQRLNSPLHF. CDR3 in DNA: TGTGCCAGTAGTAAACCGGGACAGCGACTCAATTCACCCCTCCACTTT.

The V call is TRBV29-1, the J call TRBJ2-5, with 11 nucleotides matching TRBD1. The CDR3 extends over 16 amino acids. CDR1 is SQVTM, CDR2 ANQGSEA, per germline. V was pared by 0 bases and J by 5 bases, with 8 bases of the junction left unmatched. The CDR3 DNA follows: TGCAGCGTTGAAGATTTCGCGGACAGGGGGCGGGAGACCCAGTACTTC. Amino acids: CSVEDFADRGRETQYF.

V and J are TRBV7-2 and TRBJ2-5, with a weak D call TRBD2 (5 bases). Germline V lookup: CDR1 SGHTA, CDR2 FQGNSA. Between the trimmed V and J ends, which lost 7 bases and 1 base, there was a span of 13 bases. There are 14 residues in the CDR3. The CDR3 loop reads CASKEAGIQETQYF. The CDR3 coding sequence is TGTGCCAGCAAAGAGGCGGGCATCCAAGAGACCCAGTACTTC.

The chain carries TRBV6-5 and TRBJ1-2, with D tentatively TRBD1 (5 bases). The CDR3 is 13 amino acids. With 2 bases removed from V and 7 bases from J, the gap between germline ends came to 11 bases. Per the germline V gene, CDR1 is MNHEY and CDR2 is SVGAGI. The CDR3 reads CASSYRDRGGYTF. The CDR3 nucleotides are TGTGCCAGCAGTTACCGAGACAGAGGTGGCTACACCTTC.

The chain has TRBV16 and TRBJ1-1; no clear D gene. The CDR3 extends over 14 amino acids. V was shortened by 1 base and J by 2 bases, with 8 bases between the two germline ends. Germline V gene sequence: CDR1 KGHSY, CDR2 FQNENV. The CDR3 protein is CASSQFRGNTEAFF. The CDR3 DNA reads as TGTGCCAGCAGCCAATTCCGGGGTAACACTGAAGCTTTCTTT.

The chain employs TRBV28 and TRBJ2-1; 8 positions agree with TRBD2. The CDR3 spans 20 residues. V was clipped by 2 bases and J by 7 bases; unmatched bases: 22. Germline V lookup: CDR1 MDHEN, CDR2 SYDVKM. The CDR3 DNA sequence: TGTGCCAGCAGTTTAACGGGAGTTAGTCCTACTAGCGGAAGAGGGAATGAGCAGTTCTTC. Amino acids: CASSLTGVSPTSGRGNEQFF.

CDR3 nucleotides: TGTGCCAGCAGCCCGGGACAGGGAGACACCGGGGAGCTGTTTTTT. Amino acids: CASSPGQGDTGELFF. The chain has TRBV7-9 and TRBJ2-2; 9 bases align to TRBD1. Germline assignment: CDR1 SEHNR and CDR2 FQNEAQ (reference sequence). V trimming: 5 bases; J trimming: 3 bases; junction bases outside the gene matches: 4. The CDR3 runs to 15 residues. The full variable domain, completed using reference TRBV7-9 and TRBJ2-2, is DTGVSQNPRHKITKRGQNVTFRCDPISEHNRLYWYRQTLGQGPEFLTYFQNEAQLEKSRLLSDRFSAERPKGSFSTLEIQRTEQGDSAMYLCASSPGQGDTGELFFGEGSRLTVL.

This sequence joins TRBV2 and TRBJ2-1, with D possibly matching TRBD2 (6 bases). Trimming shortened V by 6 bases and J by 0 bases, and 9 bases separated the two germline ends. The CDR3 is 14 amino acids. Germline loops: CDR1 SNHLY, CDR2 FYNNEI. The CDR3 nucleotides read TGTGCCAGCAGGGGGGGTTTCTCCTACAATGAGCAGTTCTTC. This translates into CASRGGFSYNEQFF.

The chain's CDR3 is CASSDPRSNSPLHF. The CDR3 DNA reads TGTGCCAGCAGTGACCCCAGATCTAATTCACCCCTCCACTTT. V gene TRBV2 combines with J gene TRBJ1-6; D remains ambiguous. The CDR3 contains 14 residues. Germline V CDR1 and CDR2: SNHLY, FYNNEI. The V end lost 3 bases, the J end lost 6 bases, and 9 bases lay between the germline ends.

Here the CDR3 DNA reads TGCGCCAGCAGCCCCCAGGGGGCGAATAATTCACCCCTCCACTTT. Protein product: CASSPQGANNSPLHF. J is TRBJ1-6 and V is TRBV5-1; TRBD1 aligns across 8 bases. CDR3 size: 15 residues. With V trimmed by 4 bases and J by 5 bases, 5 bases remained unmatched. From germline, CDR1 is SGHRS and CDR2 YFSETQ. Full variable domain (remainder filled in from reference TRBV5-1 and TRBJ1-6): KAGVTQTPRYLIKTRGQQVTLSCSPISGHRSVSWYQQTPGQGLQFLFEYFSETQRNKGNFPGRFSGRQFSNSRSEMNVSTLELGDSALYLCASSPQGANNSPLHFGNGTRLTVT.

J is TRBJ1-3 and V is TRBV6-1; TRBD1 is a possible D gene (5 bases). V lost 4 bases and J lost 2, with 12 bases in between. Germline V gene sequence: CDR1 MNHNS, CDR2 SASEGT. This CDR3 is built from 15 residues. This chain's CDR3 is CASSGSQGPGNTIYF. CDR3 in DNA: TGTGCCAGCAGTGGAAGCCAGGGTCCTGGAAACACCATATATTTT.

V and J are TRBV2 and TRBJ2-2; D not certain. The V end lost 7 bases, the J end lost 8 bases, and 17 bases lay between the germline ends. Germline V gene data show CDR1 as SNHLY and CDR2 as FYNNEI. The CDR3 has 14 residues. As DNA, the CDR3 is TGTGCCAGCAAATCGCAGGTCTTCTCTGGGGAGCTGTTTTTT. Translation gives CASKSQVFSGELFF.

The rearrangement uses TRBV5-1 and TRBJ1-4; no clear D gene. The V end lost 4 bases, the J end lost 3 bases, and 7 bases lay between the germline ends. The germline V gene has CDR1 SGHRS and CDR2 YFSETQ. This CDR3 has 13 amino acids. CDR3 DNA sequence: TGCGCCAGCAGCGTAGCCCCTAATGAAAAACTGTTTTTT. Translated: CASSVAPNEKLFF.

This clone showed up just once. The J gene is TRBJ2-3, the V gene TRBV4-2, with 14 nucleotides matching TRBD2. V lost 5 bases to trimming and J lost 1 base; unmatched junction nucleotides: 2. Germline assignment: CDR1 LGHNA and CDR2 YNFKEQ. The CDR3 is made up of 16 amino acids. The CDR3 DNA reads as TGTGCCAGCAGCGTGACTAGCGGGGGGGGCACAGATACGCAGTATTTT. Protein: CASSVTSGGGTDTQYF.

The CDR3 nucleotides are TGTGCCAGCAGCTTGGACAGCATGAACACTGAAGCTTTCTTT. Residues: CASSLDSMNTEAFF. The gene calls are TRBV7-2 and TRBJ1-1; maybe TRBD1 (6 bases). Trimming shortened V by 3 bases and J by 0 bases, and 8 bases separated the two germline ends. In germline, CDR1 is SGHTA, CDR2 FQGNSA. The CDR3 totals 14 residues.

The CDR3 nucleotides are TGTGCCAGCTCGGGACAGAGCTATGGGACCCAGTACTTC. This translates into CASSGQSYGTQYF. The rearrangement links TRBV14 to TRBJ2-5, with TRBD1 identical over 7 bases. Germline V gene data show CDR1 as SGHDN and CDR2 as FVKESK. After removal of 8 bases from V and 7 bases from J, the junction contained 10 bases not matched to a gene. The CDR3 spans 13 residues.

The V gene is TRBV10-3, the J gene TRBJ1-6, with D unresolved. Trimming removed 3 bases at V and 9 bases at J, with 6 bases between. The CDR3 totals 12 residues. The V gene's germline CDR1 is ENHRY and CDR2 SYGVKD. The CDR3 reads CAISDFGSPLHF. For the CDR3, the DNA is TGTGCCATCAGTGACTTCGGTTCACCCCTCCACTTT.

The gene calls are TRBV2 and TRBJ2-5, with a weak D call TRBD1 (5 bases). CDR1 is SNHLY, CDR2 FYNNEI, per germline. The CDR3 is 14 residues long. V lost 6 bases to trimming and J lost 2 bases, with 13 bases between them. This chain's CDR3 is CASSAGLWQETQYF. CDR3 nucleotides: TGTGCCAGCAGCGCAGGGTTATGGCAAGAGACCCAGTACTTC.

The chain carries TRBV5-1 and TRBJ2-3, with a tentative D call TRBD1 (6 bases). There are 16 residues in the CDR3. The germline V gene has CDR1 SGHRS and CDR2 YFSETQ. V lost 1 base to trimming and J lost 4 bases, with 16 bases between them. The CDR3 protein is CASSLFLAPGADTQYF. The CDR3 coding sequence is TGCGCCAGCAGCTTGTTTTTAGCGCCAGGGGCAGATACGCAGTATTTT.

In its sample, this clone was seen a few times. This chain joins TRBV29-1 and TRBJ1-2; 8 positions match TRBD1. The CDR3 has 11 residues. Germline V CDR1 and CDR2: SQVTM, ANQGSEA. The J segment lost 8 bases and the V segment lost 4 bases, leaving 3 bases of the junction unmatched. The CDR3 nucleotides are TGCAGCGTTGTGTCAGGGGGCGGCTACACCTTC. Its translation: CSVVSGGGYTF.

V usage is TRBV7-9 and J usage is TRBJ1-3; tentatively, D is TRBD1 (5 bases). In germline, CDR1 is SEHNR, CDR2 FQNEAQ (reference sequence). The CDR3 loop spans 17 amino acids. V lost 1 base and J lost 0, with 13 bases in between. CDR3 sequence reads: CASSLGGWTNSGNTIYF. The CDR3 DNA follows: TGTGCCAGCAGCTTAGGAGGTTGGACAAACTCTGGAAACACCATATATTTT.

V gene TRBV27 combines with J gene TRBJ2-1; 8 nucleotides match TRBD2. Unmatched junction bases numbered 8, after V lost 2 bases and J lost 2 bases. CDR3 length: 17 amino acids. Germline assignment: CDR1 MNHEY and CDR2 SMNVEV (reference sequence). CDR3 amino acids: CASSLRPGGDAYNEQFF. The CDR3, as DNA: TGTGCCAGCAGTTTACGCCCGGGGGGGGACGCCTACAATGAGCAGTTCTTC.

This clone came up a few times. The gene calls are TRBV4-1 and TRBJ1-5; weak D call: TRBD1 (6 bases). V lost 0 bases and J lost 7, with 13 bases in between. The length of the CDR3 is 15 residues. Germline V CDR1 and CDR2: MGHRA, YSYEKL. In DNA form, the CDR3 reads TGCGCCAGCAGCCAAGATTCAGGGGCGGCCCAGCCCCAGCATTTT. Amino acid sequence: CASSQDSGAAQPQHF.